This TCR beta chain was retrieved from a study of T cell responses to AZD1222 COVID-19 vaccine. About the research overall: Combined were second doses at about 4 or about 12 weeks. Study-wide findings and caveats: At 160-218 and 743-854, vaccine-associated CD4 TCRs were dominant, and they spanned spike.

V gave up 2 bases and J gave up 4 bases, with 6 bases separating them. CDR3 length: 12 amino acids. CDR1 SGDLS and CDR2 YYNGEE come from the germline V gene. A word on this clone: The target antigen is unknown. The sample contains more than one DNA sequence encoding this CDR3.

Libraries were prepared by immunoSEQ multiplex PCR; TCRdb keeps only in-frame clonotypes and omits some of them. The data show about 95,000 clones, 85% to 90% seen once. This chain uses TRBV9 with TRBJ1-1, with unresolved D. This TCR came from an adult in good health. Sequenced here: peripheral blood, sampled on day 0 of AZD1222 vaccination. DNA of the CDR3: TGTGCCAGCAGCGTTGAGGGCACTGAAGCTTTCTTT. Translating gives CASSVEGTEAFF.